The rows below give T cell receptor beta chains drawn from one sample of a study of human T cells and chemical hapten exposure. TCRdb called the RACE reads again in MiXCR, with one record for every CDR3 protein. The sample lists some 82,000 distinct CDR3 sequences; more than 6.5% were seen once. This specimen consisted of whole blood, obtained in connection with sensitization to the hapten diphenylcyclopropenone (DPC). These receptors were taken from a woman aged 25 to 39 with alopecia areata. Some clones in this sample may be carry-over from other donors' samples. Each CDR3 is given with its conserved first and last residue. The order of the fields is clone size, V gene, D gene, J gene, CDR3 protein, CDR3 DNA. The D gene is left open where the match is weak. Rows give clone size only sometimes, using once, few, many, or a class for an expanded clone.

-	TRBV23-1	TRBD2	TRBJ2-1	CASSPGTSRFCNEQFF	TGCGCCAGCAGTCCCGGGACTAGCCGATTCTGCAATGAGCAGTTCTTC
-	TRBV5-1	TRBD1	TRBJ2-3	CASSLWGSDRQTDTQYF	TGCGCCAGCAGCTTGTGGGGGTCGGACAGGCAAACAGATACGCAGTATTTT
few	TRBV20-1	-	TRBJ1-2	CSARVNQGIYGYTF	TGCAGTGCTAGAGTCAATCAGGGGATTTATGGCTACACCTTC
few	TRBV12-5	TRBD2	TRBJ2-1	CASGGTSGAPNEQFF	TGTGCTAGTGGGGGGACTAGCGGGGCTCCCAATGAGCAGTTCTTC
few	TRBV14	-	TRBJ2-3	CASSQDYSNGGRTDTQYF	TGTGCCAGCAGCCAAGATTATAGTAACGGAGGGCGCACAGATACGCAGTATTTT
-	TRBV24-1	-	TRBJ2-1	CATTFQGEQFF	TGTGCCACAACCTTCCAGGGGGAGCAGTTCTTC
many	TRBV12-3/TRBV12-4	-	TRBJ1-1	CASSFRYSNTEAFF	TGTGCCAGCAGTTTTAGGTACAGTAACACTGAAGCTTTCTTT
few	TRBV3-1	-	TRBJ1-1	CASTPSLTGNTEAFF	TGTGCCAGCACCCCGTCGCTAACGGGGAACACTGAAGCTTTCTTT
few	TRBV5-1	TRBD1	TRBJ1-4	CASSFGQGPSTNEKLFF	TGCGCCAGCAGCTTCGGACAGGGGCCATCAACTAATGAAAAACTGTTTTTT
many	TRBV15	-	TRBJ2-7	CATSSSLGAYEQYF	TGTGCCACCAGCAGTTCCTTGGGGGCCTACGAGCAGTACTTC
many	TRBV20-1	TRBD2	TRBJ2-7	CSAPIAGGDHEQYF	TGCAGTGCTCCTATAGCGGGGGGGGACCACGAGCAGTACTTC
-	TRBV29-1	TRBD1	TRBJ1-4	CSARDRAYATNEKLFF	TGCAGCGCCCGGGACAGGGCTTATGCAACTAATGAAAAACTGTTTTTT
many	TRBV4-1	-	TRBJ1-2	CASSQFGTVYGYTF	TGCGCCAGCAGCCAATTTGGGACGGTCTATGGCTACACCTTC
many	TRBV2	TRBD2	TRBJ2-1	CASSPTAGGSNEQFF	TGTGCCAGCAGTCCTACGGCGGGGGGAAGCAATGAGCAGTTCTTC
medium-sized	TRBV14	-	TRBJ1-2	CASSQDNVRNYYGYTF	TGTGCCAGCAGCCAAGATAACGTCAGAAACTACTATGGCTACACCTTC
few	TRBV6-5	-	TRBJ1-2	CASSSLFPGIVTDGYTF	TGTGCCAGCAGTTCCCTCTTCCCGGGGATAGTAACGGACGGCTACACCTTC
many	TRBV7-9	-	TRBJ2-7	CASSLGLGPGDEQYF	TGTGCCAGCAGCTTAGGTCTGGGGCCAGGAGACGAGCAGTACTTC
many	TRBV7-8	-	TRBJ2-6	CASSSYRFSGANVLTF	TGTGCCAGCAGCTCCTACAGGTTCTCTGGGGCCAACGTCCTGACTTTC
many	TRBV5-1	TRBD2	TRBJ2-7	CASSLPRTSGDEQYF	TGCGCCAGCAGCTTGCCCCGGACTAGTGGCGACGAGCAGTACTTC
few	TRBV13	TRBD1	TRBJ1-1	CASSEIRDRGGTEAFF	TGTGCCAGTAGCGAAATAAGGGACAGGGGTGGAACTGAAGCTTTCTTT
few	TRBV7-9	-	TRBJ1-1	CASSLYSANTEAFF	TGTGCCAGCAGCTTATACTCTGCGAACACTGAAGCTTTCTTT
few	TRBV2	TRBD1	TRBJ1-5	CASTMDRDQPQHF	TGTGCCAGCACTATGGACAGGGATCAGCCCCAGCATTTT
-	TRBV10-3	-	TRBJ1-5	CAISESLGDRVHNQPQHF	TGTGCCATCAGTGAGTCGCTTGGGGACCGGGTCCACAATCAGCCCCAGCATTTT
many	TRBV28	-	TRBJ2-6	CASSPGGTGANVLTF	TGTGCCAGCAGTCCCGGGGGCACTGGGGCCAACGTCCTGACTTTC
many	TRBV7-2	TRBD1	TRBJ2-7	CASSFGIGQGLRVSYEQYF	TGTGCCAGCAGCTTTGGGATCGGACAGGGACTGCGGGTATCGTACGAGCAGTACTTC
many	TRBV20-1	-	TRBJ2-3	CSARDPSPRGVVADTQYF	TGCAGTGCTAGAGATCCCAGCCCCCGCGGGGTCGTGGCAGATACGCAGTATTTT
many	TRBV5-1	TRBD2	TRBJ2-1	CASNKLERGAYNEQFF	TGCGCCAGCAACAAACTAGAGCGGGGGGCATACAATGAGCAGTTCTTC
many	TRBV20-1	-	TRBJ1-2	CSARDIAGVHGYTF	TGCAGTGCTAGAGATATTGCAGGGGTTCATGGCTACACCTTC
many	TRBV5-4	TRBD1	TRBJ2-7	CASIGTDSNEQYF	TGTGCCAGCATCGGGACAGATTCCAACGAGCAGTACTTC
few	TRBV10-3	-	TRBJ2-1	CAISENPGAEYEQFF	TGTGCCATCAGTGAGAACCCAGGGGCAGAGTATGAGCAGTTCTTC
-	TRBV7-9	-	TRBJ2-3	CASSLGDGQFRTQYF	TGTGCCAGCAGCTTAGGGGACGGGCAATTCCGTACGCAGTATTTT
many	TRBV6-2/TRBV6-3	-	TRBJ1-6	CASREGGGSPLHF	TGTGCCAGCAGGGAGGGCGGAGGTTCACCCCTCCACTTT
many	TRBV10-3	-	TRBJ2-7	CAISVEGDEQYF	TGTGCCATCAGTGTCGAGGGCGACGAGCAGTACTTC